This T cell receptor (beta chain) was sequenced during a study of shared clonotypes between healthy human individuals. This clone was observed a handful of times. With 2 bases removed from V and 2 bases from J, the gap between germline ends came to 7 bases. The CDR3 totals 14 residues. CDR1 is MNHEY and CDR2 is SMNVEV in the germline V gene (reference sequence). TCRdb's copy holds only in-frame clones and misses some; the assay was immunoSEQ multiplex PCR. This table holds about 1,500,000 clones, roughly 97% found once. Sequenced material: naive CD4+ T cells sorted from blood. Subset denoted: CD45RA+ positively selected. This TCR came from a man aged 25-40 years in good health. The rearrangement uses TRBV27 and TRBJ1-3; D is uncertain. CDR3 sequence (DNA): TGTGCCAGCAGTTTAAAGGCAGCTGGAAACACCATATATTTT. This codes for CASSLKAAGNTIYF.